These T cell receptor beta chains were read from a single sample in a study of CD8 T cells in Susac syndrome. TCRdb passed the immunoSEQ multiplex PCR reads through MiXCR, listing each CDR3 protein once. The table has under 300,000 distinct CDR3 sequences, 90% to 96% seen once. The sample comprised CD4+ T cells from PBMCs. Source of these receptors: a human donor with Susac syndrome. Both conserved end residues are part of each CDR3. The D gene is left open where the match is weak. Clone sizes are given selectively: once, few, many, or a class where the clone is expanded.

TGCAGTGCTACTCCTCAGACAGCTAACTATGGCTACACCTTC CSATPQTANYGYTF . TRBJ1-2 14 TRBV20-1 .
TGTGCCAGCAGTCCTGTAGACAGGGAGGTGTATGGCTACACCTTC CASSPVDREVYGYTF . TRBJ1-2 15 TRBV6-5 TRBD1
TGCAGTGCTGATGGGGGCGGGAGCAATCAGCCCCAGCATTTT CSADGGGSNQPQHF once TRBJ1-5 14 TRBV20-1 .
TGTGCCAGCAGCTTAGAACTTACGGCAGGGGGCGCGGGTTTGGAGACCCAGTACTTC CASSLELTAGGAGLETQYF . TRBJ2-5 19 TRBV11-2 TRBD1
TGTGCCAGCAGTTTAGGGTTGGAGCAGTACTTC CASSLGLEQYF few TRBJ2-7 11 TRBV12-3/TRBV12-4 .
TGCGCCAGCAGCCAGTCGGGCAGGGGCGTGATGGACAATGAGCAGTTCTTC CASSQSGRGVMDNEQFF . TRBJ2-1 17 TRBV4-1 .
TGTGCCACCAGCAGAGATCAAAGCGACTCTGGAAACACCATATATTTT CATSRDQSDSGNTIYF . TRBJ1-3 16 TRBV15 .
TGCAGCGTTGTACGAAAGCTGTACAATGAGCAGTTCTTC CSVVRKLYNEQFF . TRBJ2-1 13 TRBV29-1 .
TGCAGTGCTAGACATCCGGGACTAGCGACCCCCGGGGAGCTGTTTTTT CSARHPGLATPGELFF . TRBJ2-2 16 TRBV20-1 TRBD2
TGTGCCACCAGTGATTTGGAAGCATCCACCTACAATGAGCAGTTCTTC CATSDLEASTYNEQFF . TRBJ2-1 16 TRBV24-1 .
TGTGCCAGCAGCTCCGGGGGGTCGACGAATGAAAAACTGTTTTTT CASSSGGSTNEKLFF . TRBJ1-4 15 TRBV7-9 .
TGTGCCAGCAGGGGGACGATGAACACTGAAGCTTTCTTT CASRGTMNTEAFF . TRBJ1-1 13 TRBV7-8 .
TGTGCCAGCAGAGCGGGAACAACCTACGAGCAGTACTTC CASRAGTTYEQYF . TRBJ2-7 13 TRBV3-1 TRBD2
TGTGCCAGCAGCCCCCAGACCGGTATAATCACTGAAGCTTTCTTT CASSPQTGIITEAFF . TRBJ1-1 15 TRBV9 .
TGTGCCAGCAGGAGGGGCGAGGGCAATCAGCCCCAGCATTTT CASRRGEGNQPQHF . TRBJ1-5 14 TRBV2 .
TGTGCCAGCAGTTCGGGTTACGACGAGCAGTACTTC CASSSGYDEQYF . TRBJ2-7 12 TRBV6-6 .
TGTGCCAGCAGCCGAGCCATTTGGACAGGGGTCGAGCAGTACTTC CASSRAIWTGVEQYF . TRBJ2-7 15 TRBV7-2 TRBD1
TGTGCCAGCTCACCACGGGACAGGGACTACGAGCAGTACTTC CASSPRDRDYEQYF . TRBJ2-7 14 TRBV18 TRBD1
TGTGCCAGCAGTCAAAACGGTGGCGGGGAGCTGTTTTTT CASSQNGGGELFF . TRBJ2-2 13 TRBV28 .
TGTGCCAGCAGCCAAGATATCGTCACCTACACCGGGGAGCTGTTTTTT CASSQDIVTYTGELFF . TRBJ2-2 16 TRBV14 .
TGTGCCTGGAGTGTACAACGTTTTAACTACGAGCAGTACTTC CAWSVQRFNYEQYF . TRBJ2-7 14 TRBV30 .
TGTGCCAGCAGCTTACATCCCACAGATACGCAGTATTTT CASSLHPTDTQYF . TRBJ2-3 13 TRBV7-9 .
TGTGCCAGCAGCCCGGGACAGGGGTTAGCCGGGACCCAGTACTTC CASSPGQGLAGTQYF . TRBJ2-5 15 TRBV28 TRBD1
TGCAGTGCTAGAGGAAAGGGTAGCGGGAGTGGAGAGACCCAGTACTTC CSARGKGSGSGETQYF . TRBJ2-5 16 TRBV20-1 TRBD2
TGTGCCAGCAGCATAATGCTACAGGGAAACTATGGCTACACCTTC CASSIMLQGNYGYTF . TRBJ1-2 15 TRBV9 .
TGCAGCGTTGAAGTCGCAGGGGGTGGTTACGAGCAGTACTTC CSVEVAGGGYEQYF . TRBJ2-7 14 TRBV29-1 TRBD1
TGTGCCAGCGAGAGAAATAGCGGGATGGGGGATACGCAGTATTTT CASERNSGMGDTQYF . TRBJ2-3 15 TRBV2 TRBD2
TGCGCCAGCAGCTCGGGACAGGGGAAAGTCGATGAGCAGTTCTTC CASSSGQGKVDEQFF . TRBJ2-1 15 TRBV5-1 TRBD1
TGCAGCGTGCGGAAGCCCGGGGAGGAAAAACTGTTTTTT CSVRKPGEEKLFF . TRBJ1-4 13 TRBV29-1 .
TGTGCCAGCAGCTTAGACGGGAGGCCTGAGCAGTTCTTC CASSLDGRPEQFF . TRBJ2-1 13 TRBV7-9 TRBD2
TGTGCCGCGAGTGGTTGGACAGATACGCAGTATTTT CAASGWTDTQYF . TRBJ2-3 12 TRBV24-1 .
TGCGCCAGCAGCTTGGCCGGTAGCGGGAGTAATTTGGGGCAGTTCTTC CASSLAGSGSNLGQFF . TRBJ2-1 16 TRBV5-1 TRBD2
TGTGCCAGCAGTTTTAATGAGCAGTTCTTC CASSFNEQFF few TRBJ2-1 10 TRBV28 .
TGTGCCAGCAGCTTGGAGGACAACGCGCTGAGAGAGACCCAGTACTTC CASSLEDNALRETQYF once TRBJ2-5 16 TRBV5-4 .
TGTGCCAGCAGTCCGACAGGGGAAGCAGATACGCAGTATTTT CASSPTGEADTQYF . TRBJ2-3 14 TRBV25-1 TRBD1
TGTGCCACCAGCAGAGATCGTGCCGGAAACACCATATATTTT CATSRDRAGNTIYF once TRBJ1-3 14 TRBV15 .
TGTGCCAGCAGCGTAGCTGGGGACATAGCCTACGAGCAGTACTTC CASSVAGDIAYEQYF . TRBJ2-7 15 TRBV9 .
TGCGCCAGCAGCTTGGTCGGGACAGATGGCTACACCTTC CASSLVGTDGYTF . TRBJ1-2 13 TRBV5-1 TRBD1
TGTGCCAGCAGCAGACAGGGGCTGAACTATGGCTACACCTTC CASSRQGLNYGYTF few TRBJ1-2 14 TRBV6-6 TRBD1
TGTGCCAGCATACCCTTTGGCACCTGGACAGATACGCAGTATTTT CASIPFGTWTDTQYF . TRBJ2-3 15 TRBV28 .
TGCAGTGCTATAGGCCCATTCAATGAAAAACTGTTTTTT CSAIGPFNEKLFF once TRBJ1-4 13 TRBV20-1 .
TGTGCCAGCAGCTTCGCGTTTGGCCGGGAGACCCAGTACTTC CASSFAFGRETQYF . TRBJ2-5 14 TRBV7-9 .
TGTGCCACGTCAGGGATACTATACGAGCAGTACTTC CATSGILYEQYF . TRBJ2-7 12 TRBV6-2/TRBV6-3 .
TGCGCCAGCAGCCTTCCGGGACAGGGCTCTGGCTACACCTTC CASSLPGQGSGYTF . TRBJ1-2 14 TRBV5-1 TRBD1
TGCAGCGTTGGGCCGGGACTCAACTATGGCTACACCTTC CSVGPGLNYGYTF . TRBJ1-2 13 TRBV29-1 .
TGTGCCAGCAGCAGACCCGGGGCAGCCTCCTACGAGCAGTACTTC CASSRPGAASYEQYF . TRBJ2-7 15 TRBV5-4 .
TGTGCCAGCGTGGCCAGGGTCTATGGCTACACCTTC CASVARVYGYTF . TRBJ1-2 12 TRBV2 .
TGCAGTGCTTTCCCCCATAGTACGGGTCAGCCCCAGCATTTT CSAFPHSTGQPQHF . TRBJ1-5 14 TRBV20-1 .
TGCGCCAGCAGCCAAGAGGGACTAGCGGGAGGTCGAATTAGCACAGATACGCAGTATTTT CASSQEGLAGGRISTDTQYF once TRBJ2-3 20 TRBV4-1 TRBD2
TGTGCCAGCACCCGGCCTGGGACGAACACCGGGGAGCTGTTTTTT CASTRPGTNTGELFF . TRBJ2-2 15 TRBV12-3/TRBV12-4 .
TGTGCCAGCAGCTTAGCGGCTACCCGGCAAGAGACCCAGTACTTC CASSLAATRQETQYF . TRBJ2-5 15 TRBV7-2 .
TGTGCCTGGAGTGGTCCTAGCGGGGTGCAGTACTTC CAWSGPSGVQYF . TRBJ2-7 12 TRBV30 TRBD2